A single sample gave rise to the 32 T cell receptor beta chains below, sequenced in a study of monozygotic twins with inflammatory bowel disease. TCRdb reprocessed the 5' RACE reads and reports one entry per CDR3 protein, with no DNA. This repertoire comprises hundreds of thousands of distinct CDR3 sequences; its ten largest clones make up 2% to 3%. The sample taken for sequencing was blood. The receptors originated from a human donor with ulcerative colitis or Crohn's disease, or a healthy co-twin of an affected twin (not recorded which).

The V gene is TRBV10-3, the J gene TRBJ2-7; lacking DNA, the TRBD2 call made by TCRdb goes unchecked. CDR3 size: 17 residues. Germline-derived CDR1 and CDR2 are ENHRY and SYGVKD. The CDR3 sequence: CAISGGLAGGPGYEQYF.

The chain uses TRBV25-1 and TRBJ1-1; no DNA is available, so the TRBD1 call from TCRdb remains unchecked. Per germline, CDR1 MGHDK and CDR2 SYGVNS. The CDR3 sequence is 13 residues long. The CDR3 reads CASSEWGDTEAFF.

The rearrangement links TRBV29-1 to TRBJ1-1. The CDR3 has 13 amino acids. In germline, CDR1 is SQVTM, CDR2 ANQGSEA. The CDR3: CSVVWEGNTEAFF.

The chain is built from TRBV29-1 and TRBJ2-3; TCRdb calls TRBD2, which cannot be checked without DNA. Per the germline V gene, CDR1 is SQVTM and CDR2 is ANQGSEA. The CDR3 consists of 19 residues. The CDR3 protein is CSVVGTSGTHPRGTDTQYF.

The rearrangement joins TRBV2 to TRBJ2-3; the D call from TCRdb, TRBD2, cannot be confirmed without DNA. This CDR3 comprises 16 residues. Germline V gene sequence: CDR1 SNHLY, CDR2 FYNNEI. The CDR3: CASSESASGGSDTQYF.

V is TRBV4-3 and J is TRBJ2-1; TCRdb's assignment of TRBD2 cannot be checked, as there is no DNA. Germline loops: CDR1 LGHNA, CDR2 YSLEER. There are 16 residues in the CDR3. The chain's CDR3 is CASSSLGLAGGNEQFF.

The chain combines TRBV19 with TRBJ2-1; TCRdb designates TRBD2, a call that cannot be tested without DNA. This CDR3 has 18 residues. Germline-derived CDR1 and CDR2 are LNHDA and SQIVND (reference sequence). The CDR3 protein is CASSIDNSAASSYNEQFF.

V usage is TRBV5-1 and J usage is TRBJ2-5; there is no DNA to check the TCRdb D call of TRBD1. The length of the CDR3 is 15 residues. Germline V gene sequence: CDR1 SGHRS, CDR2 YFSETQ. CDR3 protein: CASSGGGQGGETQYF.

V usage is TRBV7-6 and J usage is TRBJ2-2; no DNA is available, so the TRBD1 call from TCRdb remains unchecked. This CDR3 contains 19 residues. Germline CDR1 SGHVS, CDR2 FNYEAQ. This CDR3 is CASSFWTGGQFENTGELFF.

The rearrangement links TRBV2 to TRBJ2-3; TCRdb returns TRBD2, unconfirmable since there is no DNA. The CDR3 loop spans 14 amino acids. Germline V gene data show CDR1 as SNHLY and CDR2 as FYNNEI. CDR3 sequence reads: CASVRSGGTDTQYF.

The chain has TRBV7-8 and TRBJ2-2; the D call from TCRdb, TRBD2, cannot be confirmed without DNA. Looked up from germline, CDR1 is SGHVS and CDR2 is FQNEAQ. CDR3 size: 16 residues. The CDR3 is CASSLGATANTGELFF.

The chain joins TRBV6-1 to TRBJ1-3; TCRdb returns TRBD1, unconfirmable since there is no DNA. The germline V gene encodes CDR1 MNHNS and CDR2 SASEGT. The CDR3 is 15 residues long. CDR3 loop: CASSGAGESGNTIYF.

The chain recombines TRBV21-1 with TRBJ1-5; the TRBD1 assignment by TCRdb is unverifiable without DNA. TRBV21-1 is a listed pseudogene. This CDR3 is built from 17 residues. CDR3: CASSRGTRPYSNQPQHF.

CDR3 protein: CSASTGQGLFYEKLFF. V usage is TRBV20-1 and J usage is TRBJ1-4; there is no DNA to check the TCRdb D call of TRBD1. In germline, CDR1 is DFQATT, CDR2 SNEGSKA (reference sequence). The CDR3 sequence is 16 residues long.

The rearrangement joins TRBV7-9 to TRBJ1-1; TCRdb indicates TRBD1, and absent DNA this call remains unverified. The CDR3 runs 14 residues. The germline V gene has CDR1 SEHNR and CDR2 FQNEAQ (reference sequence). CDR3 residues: CASSPGGADTEAFF.

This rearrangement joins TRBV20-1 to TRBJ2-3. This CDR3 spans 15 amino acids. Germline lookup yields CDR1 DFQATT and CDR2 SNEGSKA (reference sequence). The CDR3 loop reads CSARGPPASTDTQYF.

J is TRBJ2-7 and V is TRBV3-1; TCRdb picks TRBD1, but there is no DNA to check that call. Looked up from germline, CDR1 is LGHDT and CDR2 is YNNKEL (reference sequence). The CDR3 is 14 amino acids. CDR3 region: CASRGTGNPYEQYF.

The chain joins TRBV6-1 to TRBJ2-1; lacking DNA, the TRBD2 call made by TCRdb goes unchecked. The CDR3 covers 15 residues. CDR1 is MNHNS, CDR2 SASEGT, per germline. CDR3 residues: CASSRRLAEHDEQFF.

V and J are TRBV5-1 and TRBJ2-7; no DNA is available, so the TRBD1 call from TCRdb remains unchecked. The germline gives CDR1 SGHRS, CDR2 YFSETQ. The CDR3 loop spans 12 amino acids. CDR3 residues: CASSLSGDEQYF.

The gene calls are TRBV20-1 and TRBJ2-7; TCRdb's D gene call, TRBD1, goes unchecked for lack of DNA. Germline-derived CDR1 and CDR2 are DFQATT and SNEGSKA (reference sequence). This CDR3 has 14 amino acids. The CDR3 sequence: CSATYSGTNYEQYF.

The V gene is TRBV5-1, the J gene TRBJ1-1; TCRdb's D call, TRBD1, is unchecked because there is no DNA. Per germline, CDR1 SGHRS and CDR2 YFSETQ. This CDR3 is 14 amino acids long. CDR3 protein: CASSAPGLNTEAFF.

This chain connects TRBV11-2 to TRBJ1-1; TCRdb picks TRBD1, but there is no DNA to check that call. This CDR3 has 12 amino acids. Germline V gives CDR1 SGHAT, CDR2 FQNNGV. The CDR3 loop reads CASSSSDIRAFF. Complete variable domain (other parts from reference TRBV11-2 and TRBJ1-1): EAGVAQSPRYKIIEKRQSVAFWCNPISGHATLYWYQQILGQGPKLLIQFQNNGVVDDSQLPKDRFSAERLKGVDSTLKIQPAKLEDSAVYLCASSSSDIRAFFGQGTRLTVV.

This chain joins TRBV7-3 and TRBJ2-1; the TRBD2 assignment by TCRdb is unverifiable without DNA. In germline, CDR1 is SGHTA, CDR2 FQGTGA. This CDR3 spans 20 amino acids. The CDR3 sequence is CASSLFGILGGTSGSGEQFF.

CDR3: CASKLGSSQAFF. The chain carries TRBV12-3 or TRBV12-4 and TRBJ1-1. This CDR3 spans 12 amino acids.

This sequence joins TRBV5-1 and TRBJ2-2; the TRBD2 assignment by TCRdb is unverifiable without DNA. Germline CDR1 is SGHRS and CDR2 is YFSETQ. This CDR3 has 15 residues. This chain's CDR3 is CASTGGTINTGELFF.

The chain's CDR3 is CASRDRDTPEEQFF. The rearrangement joins TRBV11-2 to TRBJ2-1; the TCRdb call, TRBD1, lacks DNA for checking. Germline loops: CDR1 SGHAT, CDR2 FQNNGV. This CDR3 is built from 14 residues.

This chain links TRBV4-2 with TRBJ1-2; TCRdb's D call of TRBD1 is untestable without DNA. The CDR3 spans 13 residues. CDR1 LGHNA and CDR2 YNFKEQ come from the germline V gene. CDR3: CASPPEGRQGYTF.

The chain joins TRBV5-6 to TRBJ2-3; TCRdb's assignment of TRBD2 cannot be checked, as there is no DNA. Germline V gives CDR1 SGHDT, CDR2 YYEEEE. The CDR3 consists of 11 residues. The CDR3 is CASSLFVESLF.

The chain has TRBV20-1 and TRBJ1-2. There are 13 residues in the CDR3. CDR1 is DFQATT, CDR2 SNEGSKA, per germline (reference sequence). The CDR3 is CSALVQENYGYTF.

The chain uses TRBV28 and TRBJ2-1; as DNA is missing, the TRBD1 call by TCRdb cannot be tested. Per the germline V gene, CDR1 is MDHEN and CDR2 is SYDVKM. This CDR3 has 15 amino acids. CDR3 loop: CASRPTGAKGDEQFF.

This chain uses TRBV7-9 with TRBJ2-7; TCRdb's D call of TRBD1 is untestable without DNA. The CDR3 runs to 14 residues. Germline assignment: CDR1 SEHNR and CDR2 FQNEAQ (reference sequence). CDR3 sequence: CASSHPQADYEQYF.

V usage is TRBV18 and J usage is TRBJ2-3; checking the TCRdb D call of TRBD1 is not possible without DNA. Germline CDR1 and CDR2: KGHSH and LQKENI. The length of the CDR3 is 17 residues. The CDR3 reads CASSPYGHRSDTDTQYF.